These T cell receptor beta chains were read from a single sample in a study of a mutant IDH1 vaccine in newly diagnosed glioma. The antigens for these receptors are not known. TCRdb's copy holds only in-frame clones and misses some; the assay was immunoSEQ multiplex PCR. In the table there are 31,000 or so clones, roughly four fifths of which are singletons. Sample: PBMCs, taken from a glioma patient whose treatment included an IDH1 peptide vaccine. These receptors were taken from a man in his thirties or forties with glioma. CDR3s include the opening cysteine and the closing phenylalanine or tryptophan. The D gene is left open where the match is weak. The size field is filled for only some rows; it gives once, few, many or a size class.

j_call d_call clone_size v_call cdr3_nt cdr3_aa
TRBJ2-6 - - TRBV5-4 TGTGCCAGCAGCTCCAGGGGCTCTGGGGCCAACGTCCTGACTTTC CASSSRGSGANVLTF
TRBJ1-1 TRBD1 - TRBV5-6 TGTGCCAGCAGCCCACCCAGGGGGACTGAAGCTTTCTTT CASSPPRGTEAFF
TRBJ1-4 TRBD1 - TRBV6-5 TGTGCCAGCCGGGACAGTCTTAATGAAAAACTGTTTTTT CASRDSLNEKLFF
TRBJ2-4 TRBD2 - TRBV2 TGTGCCAGCAGCCCTGGGACTAGCACCGCAGGCATTCAGTACTTC CASSPGTSTAGIQYF
TRBJ1-2 TRBD1 - TRBV30 TGTGCCTGGAGTGCTGGGACAGGCGGAAACACCTTC CAWSAGTGGNTF
TRBJ1-6 - - TRBV30 TGTGCGTGGGGGGCAGAACCTTTCTATAATTCACCCCTCCACTTT CAWGAEPFYNSPLHF
TRBJ1-3 - few TRBV7-2 TGTGCCAGCAGCATTGCAGGGGTGGGAAACACCATATATTTT CASSIAGVGNTIYF
TRBJ2-7 - - TRBV7-8 TGTGCCAGCAGCTCCTCAAGGAGTATGGGACGGGACGAGCAGTACTTC CASSSSRSMGRDEQYF
TRBJ2-7 TRBD1 - TRBV6-1 TGTGCCAGCAAGACGACAGGGGGCCCCTACGAGCAGTACTTC CASKTTGGPYEQYF
TRBJ2-7 TRBD2 - TRBV9 TGTGCCAGCAGCGTAGCGGGGGGGCGCGAGCAGTACTTC CASSVAGGREQYF
TRBJ2-2 TRBD1 - TRBV19 TGTGCCAGTAGTATGCCCTTTGGACAGGGGCGACAATCCGGGGAGCTGTTTTTT CASSMPFGQGRQSGELFF
TRBJ1-4 - - TRBV7-8 TGTGCCAGCAGCTTAGCGGGATTCAAAGGGGAAAAACTGTTTTTT CASSLAGFKGEKLFF
TRBJ2-3 - - TRBV7-2 TGTGCCAGCAGCGGAGACACAGATACGCAGTATTTT CASSGDTDTQYF
TRBJ2-4 - once TRBV5-4 TGTGCCAGCAGCCCTGAGCTGGGTAGTGCCAAAAACATTCAGTACTTC CASSPELGSAKNIQYF
TRBJ1-4 TRBD1 - TRBV7-9 TGTGCCAGCGAGGGGGCGGGGCTATCAACTAATGAAAAACTGTTTTTT CASEGAGLSTNEKLFF
TRBJ2-7 TRBD2 - TRBV11-2 TGTGCCAGCAGCACGGGACTAGCGGGAGGAGCCTACGAGCAGTACTTC CASSTGLAGGAYEQYF
TRBJ1-4 TRBD1 - TRBV19 TGTGCCAGTAATATTCCGGGACAGGGGGATGAAAAACTGTTTTTT CASNIPGQGDEKLFF
TRBJ2-7 TRBD1 - TRBV18 TGTGCCAGCTCATTCTCGGACAGGTCCCTTTCCTACGAGCAGTACTTC CASSFSDRSLSYEQYF
TRBJ2-7 TRBD2 - TRBV5-1 TGCGCCAGCAGCGAGCGGGAGGGCCCGCAGTACTTC CASSEREGPQYF
TRBJ1-1 - once TRBV7-2 TGTGCCAGCAGCTTGGACGTCACTGAAGCTTTCTTT CASSLDVTEAFF
TRBJ1-6 TRBD1 - TRBV2 TGTGCCAGGACACAGGGGGCAGGAGGTAATTCACCCCTCCACTTT CARTQGAGGNSPLHF
TRBJ2-2 - - TRBV6-5 TGTGCCAGCAGTTACAGCAGCACCGGGGAGCTGTTTTTT CASSYSSTGELFF
TRBJ2-1 - - TRBV6-5 TGTGCCAGCAGTTACTACGGCAGCCGGGGAGAGCAGTTCTTC CASSYYGSRGEQFF
TRBJ1-5 - few TRBV9 TGTGCCAGCAGCGCGGATAGCAATCAGCCCCAGCATTTT CASSADSNQPQHF
TRBJ2-7 TRBD1 - TRBV4-1 TGCGCCAGCAGCCAAGCCGGGACAGGGCACGAGCAGTACTTC CASSQAGTGHEQYF
TRBJ1-3 TRBD1 - TRBV5-5 TGTGCCAGCAGCTTGAAGGGGGCATCTGACGGAAACACCATATATTTT CASSLKGASDGNTIYF
TRBJ1-2 - - TRBV6-5 TGTGCCAGCAGTTACTGGACGGATGGCTACACCTTC CASSYWTDGYTF
TRBJ2-6 - - TRBV7-6 TGTGCCAGCAGCTCGGGATCTGGGGCCAACGTCCTGACTTTC CASSSGSGANVLTF
TRBJ1-2 - - TRBV7-9 TGTGCCAGCAGCCTCAGCGGGGGGACAACCTATGGCTACACCTTC CASSLSGGTTYGYTF
TRBJ2-7 - - TRBV7-4 TGTGCCAGCAGCCCCTCACTTGAGCAGTACTTC CASSPSLEQYF
TRBJ1-5 - - TRBV7-2 TGTGCCAGCAGCTTAGGAGGGGAGATCAATCAGCCCCAGCATTTT CASSLGGEINQPQHF
TRBJ1-5 - - TRBV19 TGTGCCAGCAGAGATAGCAATCAGCCCCAGCATTTT CASRDSNQPQHF
TRBJ2-5 - - TRBV4-1 TGCGCCAGCAGCCCCCAATCAGCCGCGGAAGGCCAAGAGACCCAGTACTTC CASSPQSAAEGQETQYF
TRBJ1-1 - few TRBV1 TGCACCAGCAGCCAAGATCAAGCAGACACCGGGGAAGCTTTCTTT CTSSQDQADTGEAFF
TRBJ1-5 - - TRBV6-5 TGTGCCAGCAGTCAGGACAGCTATAGCAATCAGCCCCAGCATTTT CASSQDSYSNQPQHF
TRBJ2-7 - - TRBV14 TGTGCCAGCAGCCGCAGTATGCACTACGAGCAGTACTTC CASSRSMHYEQYF
TRBJ2-2 TRBD1 - TRBV19 TGTGCCAGTAGTCCAGAGGGGGGGACAGGGGGCCCCGGGGAGCTGTTTTTT CASSPEGGTGGPGELFF
TRBJ1-1 TRBD1 few TRBV13 TGTGCCAGCAGCCAAGGACAGGGGGGGGAGAACACTGAAGCTTTCTTT CASSQGQGGENTEAFF
TRBJ2-3 TRBD2 - TRBV7-9 TGTGCCAGCAGCACCAGGGGGGCTAGCGGGGGGTACGATACGCAGTATTTT CASSTRGASGGYDTQYF
TRBJ2-1 TRBD1 - TRBV19 TGTGCCAGTAGGCAACGGACAGGGATGATCAATGAGCAGTTCTTC CASRQRTGMINEQFF
TRBJ1-4 TRBD1 - TRBV4-3 TGCGCCAGCAGCCAATTTGGCAGGGGGCAGACTAATGAAAAACTGTTTTTT CASSQFGRGQTNEKLFF
TRBJ2-6 - - TRBV4-1 TGCGCCAGCAGCCCCCAGGGCCAATCCAGCTCTGGGGCCAACGTCCTGACTTTC CASSPQGQSSSGANVLTF
TRBJ2-7 - - TRBV6-6 TGTGCCAGCAGTTACCTATCGACAGAGCCCTACGAGCAGTACTTC CASSYLSTEPYEQYF
TRBJ1-5 TRBD1 - TRBV6-5 TGTGCCAGCAGTTACTCAAGACAGGGGAATCAGCCCCAGCATTTT CASSYSRQGNQPQHF
TRBJ1-3 TRBD1 - TRBV30 TGTGCCTGGAGTAATCCCGAACAGGGGGCGACTGGAAACACCATATATTTT CAWSNPEQGATGNTIYF
TRBJ2-7 TRBD2 - TRBV2 TGTGCCAGTACCCCCCTCGGACTAGCGTCCGAGCAGTACTTC CASTPLGLASEQYF
TRBJ1-1 - few TRBV2 TGTGCCAGCACCCTCACCGGTCGCACTGAAGCTTTCTTT CASTLTGRTEAFF
TRBJ1-2 TRBD1 few TRBV4-3 TGCGCCAGCAGCTCTCACCAGACAGGGCTCGATGGCTACACCTTC CASSSHQTGLDGYTF
TRBJ1-5 TRBD1 once TRBV9 TGTGCCAGCAGCGCCAGGGGGGGAGAGCCCCAGCATTTT CASSARGGEPQHF
TRBJ1-6 TRBD1 few TRBV5-1 TGCGCCAGCAGCTGGGGACAGGAGTCACCCCTCCACTTT CASSWGQESPLHF
TRBJ1-1 - - TRBV5-6 TGTGCCAGCAGCCAACGGACAGTCCGGAACACTGAAGCTTTCTTT CASSQRTVRNTEAFF
TRBJ1-2 - once TRBV5-1 TGCGCCAGCAGCTTGGATATCGTGGCTAACTATGGCTACACCTTC CASSLDIVANYGYTF
TRBJ1-5 TRBD1 once TRBV6-1 TGTGCCAGCAGTTCTACAGGGGCGAATCAGCCCCAGCATTTT CASSSTGANQPQHF
TRBJ2-7 - - TRBV9 TGTGCCAGCAGCGTAGAGGGCAGGGAAGGCTACGAGCAGTACTTC CASSVEGREGYEQYF